One and the same sample provided the 3 T cell receptor beta chains below, sequenced in a study of shared clonotypes between healthy human individuals. TCRdb's table, derived via immunoSEQ multiplex PCR, lists solely in-frame clones and lacks some. This table holds about half a million clones, about 76% found once. What was sequenced was PBMCs. These receptors were obtained from a woman aged 40 to 50 in good health. Some clones in this sample may be carry-over from other donors' samples.

The chain is built from TRBV13 and TRBJ2-3, with D perhaps matching TRBD2 (5 bases). The CDR3 consists of 14 residues. The germline V gene encodes CDR1 PRHDT and CDR2 FYEKMQ (reference sequence). Trimming shortened V by 4 bases and J by 0 bases, and 8 bases separated the two germline ends. The CDR3 bases are TGTGCCAGCAGCTCAAGCGGTAGCACAGATACGCAGTATTTT. The encoded protein is CASSSSGSTDTQYF.

The chain is built from TRBV19 and TRBJ1-2; D perhaps matches TRBD1 (5 bases). Trimming removed 1 base from V and 4 bases from J, with 10 bases in between. The germline V gene encodes CDR1 LNHDA and CDR2 SQIVND (reference sequence). The length of the CDR3 is 14 residues. This CDR3 reads CASSIGTRAYGYTF. The CDR3 DNA reads as TGTGCCAGTAGTATAGGGACAAGGGCCTATGGCTACACCTTC.

The chain combines TRBV6-1 with TRBJ2-7; D is unclear. Germline-derived CDR1 and CDR2 are MNHNS and SASEGT. Trimming cost V 6 bases and J 3 bases, with 3 bases left between them. The CDR3 covers 10 residues. CDR3 region: CASRFYEQYF. CDR3 in DNA: TGTGCCAGCAGATTCTACGAGCAGTACTTC.